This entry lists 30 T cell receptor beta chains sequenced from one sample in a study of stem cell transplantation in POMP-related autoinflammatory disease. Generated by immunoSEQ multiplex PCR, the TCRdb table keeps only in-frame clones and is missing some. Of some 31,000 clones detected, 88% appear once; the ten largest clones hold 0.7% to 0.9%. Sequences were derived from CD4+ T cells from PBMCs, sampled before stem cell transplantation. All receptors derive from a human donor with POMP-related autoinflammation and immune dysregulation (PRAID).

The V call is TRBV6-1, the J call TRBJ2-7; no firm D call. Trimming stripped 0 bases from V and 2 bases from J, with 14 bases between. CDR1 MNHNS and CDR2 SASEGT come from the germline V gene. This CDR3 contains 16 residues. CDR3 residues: CASSEAKGDPAYEQYF. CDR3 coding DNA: TGTGCCAGCAGTGAAGCTAAAGGAGACCCAGCCTACGAGCAGTACTTC.

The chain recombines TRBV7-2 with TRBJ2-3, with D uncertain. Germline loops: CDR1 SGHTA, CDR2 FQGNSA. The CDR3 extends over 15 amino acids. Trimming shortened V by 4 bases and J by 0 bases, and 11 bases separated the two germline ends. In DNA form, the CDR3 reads TGTGCCAGCAGCTACGACTCGACTAGCACAGATACGCAGTATTTT. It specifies CASSYDSTSTDTQYF.

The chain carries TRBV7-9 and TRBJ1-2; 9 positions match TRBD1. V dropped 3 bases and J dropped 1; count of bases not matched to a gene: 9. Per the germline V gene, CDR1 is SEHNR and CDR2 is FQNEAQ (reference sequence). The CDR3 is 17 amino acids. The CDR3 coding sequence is TGTGCCAGCAGCTTCCTGCAGGGACAGGGAATTAACTATGGCTACACCTTC. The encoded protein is CASSFLQGQGINYGYTF.

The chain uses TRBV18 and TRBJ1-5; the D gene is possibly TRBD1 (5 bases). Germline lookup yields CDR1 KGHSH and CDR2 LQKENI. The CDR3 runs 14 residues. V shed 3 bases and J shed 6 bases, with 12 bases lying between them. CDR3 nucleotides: TGTGCCAGCTCACCGAGCAGGGACGGTCAGCCCCAGCATTTT. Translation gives CASSPSRDGQPQHF. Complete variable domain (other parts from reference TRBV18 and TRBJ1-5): NAGVMQNPRHLVRRRGQEARLRCSPMKGHSHVYWYRQLPEEGLKFMVYLQKENIIDESGMPKERFSAEFPKEGPSILRIQQVVRGDSAAYFCASSPSRDGQPQHFGDGTRLSIL.

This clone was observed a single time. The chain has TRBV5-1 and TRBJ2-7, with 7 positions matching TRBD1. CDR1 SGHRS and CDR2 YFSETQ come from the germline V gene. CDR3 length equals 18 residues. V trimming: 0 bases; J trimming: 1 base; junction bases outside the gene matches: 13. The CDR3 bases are TGCGCCAGCAGCTTGGGATTCCCATCGGACAGGAGATCCTACGAGCAGTACTTC. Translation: CASSLGFPSDRRSYEQYF.

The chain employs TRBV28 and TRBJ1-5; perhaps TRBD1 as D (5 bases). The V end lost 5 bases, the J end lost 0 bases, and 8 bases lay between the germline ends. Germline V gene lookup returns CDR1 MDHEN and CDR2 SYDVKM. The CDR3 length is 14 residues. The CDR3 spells CASSQTVSNQPQHF. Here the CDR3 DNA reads TGTGCCAGCAGTCAGACAGTTAGCAATCAGCCCCAGCATTTT.

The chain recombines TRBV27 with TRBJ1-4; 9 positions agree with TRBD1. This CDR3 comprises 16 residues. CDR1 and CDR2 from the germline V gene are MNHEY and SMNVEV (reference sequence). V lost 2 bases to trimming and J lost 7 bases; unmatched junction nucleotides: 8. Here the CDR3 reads CASSLPTTGGGEKLFF. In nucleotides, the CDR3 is TGTGCCAGCAGTTTACCTACGACAGGGGGGGGTGAAAAACTGTTTTTT.

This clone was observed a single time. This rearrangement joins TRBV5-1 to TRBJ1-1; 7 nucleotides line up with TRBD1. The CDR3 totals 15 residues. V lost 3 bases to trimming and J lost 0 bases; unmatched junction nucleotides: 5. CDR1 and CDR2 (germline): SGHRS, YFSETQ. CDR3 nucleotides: TGCGCCAGCAGCTGGGACAGCCCTATGAACACTGAAGCTTTCTTT. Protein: CASSWDSPMNTEAFF.

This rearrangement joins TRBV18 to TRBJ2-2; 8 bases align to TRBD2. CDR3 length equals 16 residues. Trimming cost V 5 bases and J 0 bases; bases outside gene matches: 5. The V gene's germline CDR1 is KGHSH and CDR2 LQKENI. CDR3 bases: TGTGCCAGCTCAGCGACTAGCGCCACGAACACCGGGGAGCTGTTTTTT. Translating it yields CASSATSATNTGELFF.

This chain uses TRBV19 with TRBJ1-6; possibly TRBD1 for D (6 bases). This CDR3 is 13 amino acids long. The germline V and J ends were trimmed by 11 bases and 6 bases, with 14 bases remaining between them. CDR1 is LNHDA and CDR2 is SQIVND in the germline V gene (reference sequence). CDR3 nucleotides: TGTGCCGCCAGGGGAGGGGGTAATTCACCCCTCCACTTT. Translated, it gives CAARGGGNSPLHF.

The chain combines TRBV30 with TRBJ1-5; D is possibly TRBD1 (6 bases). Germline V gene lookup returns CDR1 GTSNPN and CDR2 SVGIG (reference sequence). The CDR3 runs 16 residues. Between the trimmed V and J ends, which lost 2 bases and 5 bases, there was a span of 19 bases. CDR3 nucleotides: TGTGCCTGGAGTCCACCGGGAACAGGGTCCTATCAGCCCCAGCATTTT. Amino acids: CAWSPPGTGSYQPQHF.

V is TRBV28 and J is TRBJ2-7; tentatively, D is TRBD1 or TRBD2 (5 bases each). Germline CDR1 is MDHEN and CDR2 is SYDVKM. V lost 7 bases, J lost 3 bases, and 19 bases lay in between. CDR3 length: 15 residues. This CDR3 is CASNFRESKSYEQYF. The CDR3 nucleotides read TGTGCCAGCAATTTCAGGGAGAGTAAAAGCTACGAGCAGTACTTC. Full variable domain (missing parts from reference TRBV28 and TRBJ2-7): DVKVTQSSRYLVKRTGEKVFLECVQDMDHENMFWYRQDPGLGLRLIYFSYDVKMKEKGDIPEGYSVSREKKERFSLILESASTNQTSMYLCASNFRESKSYEQYFGPGTRLTVT.

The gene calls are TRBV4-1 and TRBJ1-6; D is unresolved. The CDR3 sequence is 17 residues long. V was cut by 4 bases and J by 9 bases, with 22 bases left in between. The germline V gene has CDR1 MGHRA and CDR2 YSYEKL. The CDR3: CASSPFALEEARSPLHF. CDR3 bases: TGCGCCAGCAGCCCCTTTGCCCTTGAGGAAGCCCGTTCACCCCTCCACTTT.

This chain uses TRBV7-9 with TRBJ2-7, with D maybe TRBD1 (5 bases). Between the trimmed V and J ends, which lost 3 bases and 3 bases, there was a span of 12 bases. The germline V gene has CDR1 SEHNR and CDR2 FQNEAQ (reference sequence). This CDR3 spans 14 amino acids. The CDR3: CASSFGRDIYEQYF. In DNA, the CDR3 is TGTGCCAGCAGCTTCGGCAGGGATATCTACGAGCAGTACTTC.

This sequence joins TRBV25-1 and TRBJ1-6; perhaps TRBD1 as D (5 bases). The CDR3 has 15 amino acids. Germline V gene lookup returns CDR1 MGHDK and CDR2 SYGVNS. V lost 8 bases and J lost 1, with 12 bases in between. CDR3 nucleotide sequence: TGTGCCAGCGGGGGTGGGGAGTCCTATAATTCACCCCTCCACTTT. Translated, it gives CASGGGESYNSPLHF.

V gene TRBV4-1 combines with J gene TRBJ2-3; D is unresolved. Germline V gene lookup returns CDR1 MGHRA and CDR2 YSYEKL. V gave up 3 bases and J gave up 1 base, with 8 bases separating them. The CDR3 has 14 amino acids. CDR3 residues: CASSHGWGTDTQYF. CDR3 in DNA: TGCGCCAGCAGCCATGGGTGGGGCACAGATACGCAGTATTTT.

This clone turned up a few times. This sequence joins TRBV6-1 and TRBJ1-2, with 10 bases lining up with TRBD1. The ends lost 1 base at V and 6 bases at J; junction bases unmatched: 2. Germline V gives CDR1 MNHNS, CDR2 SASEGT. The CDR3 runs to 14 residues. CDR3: CASSEGDRGNGYTF. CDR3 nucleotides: TGTGCCAGCAGTGAAGGGGACAGGGGCAATGGCTACACCTTC.

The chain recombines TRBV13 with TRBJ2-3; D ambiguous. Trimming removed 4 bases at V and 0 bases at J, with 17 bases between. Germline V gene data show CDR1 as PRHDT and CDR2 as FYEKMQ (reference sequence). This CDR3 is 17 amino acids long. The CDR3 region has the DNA TGTGCCAGCAGCTCAAGAGGAAGACACCCAAGCACAGATACGCAGTATTTT. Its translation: CASSSRGRHPSTDTQYF.

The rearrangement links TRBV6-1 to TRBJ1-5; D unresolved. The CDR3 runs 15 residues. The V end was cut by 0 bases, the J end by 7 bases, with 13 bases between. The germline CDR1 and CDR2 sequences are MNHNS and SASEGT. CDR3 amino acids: CASSEARAGRQPQHF. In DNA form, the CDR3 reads TGTGCCAGCAGTGAAGCGCGGGCAGGCCGCCAGCCCCAGCATTTT.

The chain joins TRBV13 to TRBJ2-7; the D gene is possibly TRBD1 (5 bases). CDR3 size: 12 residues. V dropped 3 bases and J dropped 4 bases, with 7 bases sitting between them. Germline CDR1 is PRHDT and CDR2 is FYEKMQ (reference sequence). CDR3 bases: TGTGCCAGCAGCTTTCCAGGGTACGAGCAGTACTTC. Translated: CASSFPGYEQYF. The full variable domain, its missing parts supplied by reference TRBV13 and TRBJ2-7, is AAGVIQSPRHLIKEKRETATLKCYPIPRHDTVYWYQQGPGQDPQFLISFYEKMQSDKGSIPDRFSAQQFSDYHSELNMSSLELGDSALYFCASSFPGYEQYFGPGTRLTVT.

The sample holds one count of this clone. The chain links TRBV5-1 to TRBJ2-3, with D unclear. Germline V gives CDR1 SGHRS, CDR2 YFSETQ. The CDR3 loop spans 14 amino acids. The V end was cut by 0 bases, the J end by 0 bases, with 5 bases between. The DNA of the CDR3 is TGCGCCAGCAGCTTGGAAGGGAGCACAGATACGCAGTATTTT. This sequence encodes CASSLEGSTDTQYF.

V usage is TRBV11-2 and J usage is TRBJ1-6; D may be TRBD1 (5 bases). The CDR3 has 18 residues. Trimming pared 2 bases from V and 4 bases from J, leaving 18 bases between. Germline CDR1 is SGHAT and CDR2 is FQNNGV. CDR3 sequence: CASSLKGRSGFYNSPLHF. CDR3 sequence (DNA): TGTGCCAGCAGCTTAAAGGGACGGAGTGGTTTTTATAATTCACCCCTCCACTTT. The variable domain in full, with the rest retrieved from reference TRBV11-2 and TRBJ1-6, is EAGVAQSPRYKIIEKRQSVAFWCNPISGHATLYWYQQILGQGPKLLIQFQNNGVVDDSQLPKDRFSAERLKGVDSTLKIQPAKLEDSAVYLCASSLKGRSGFYNSPLHFGNGTRLTVT.

In DNA form, the CDR3 reads TGTGCCAGCAGCCCCCCGGACGGGGCAAATCAGCCCCAGCATTTT. Its translation: CASSPPDGANQPQHF. This chain links TRBV28 with TRBJ1-5, with a tentative D call TRBD1 (5 bases). The V and J ends lost 6 bases and 4 bases respectively, with 16 bases between them. The CDR3 runs 15 residues. The germline CDR1 and CDR2 sequences are MDHEN and SYDVKM.

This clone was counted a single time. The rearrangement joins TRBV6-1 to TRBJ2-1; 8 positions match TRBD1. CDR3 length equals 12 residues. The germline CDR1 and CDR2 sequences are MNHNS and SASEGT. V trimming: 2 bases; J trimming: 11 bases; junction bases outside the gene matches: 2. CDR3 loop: CASSEQGAQQFF. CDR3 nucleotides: TGTGCCAGCAGTGAACAGGGGGCTCAGCAGTTCTTC.

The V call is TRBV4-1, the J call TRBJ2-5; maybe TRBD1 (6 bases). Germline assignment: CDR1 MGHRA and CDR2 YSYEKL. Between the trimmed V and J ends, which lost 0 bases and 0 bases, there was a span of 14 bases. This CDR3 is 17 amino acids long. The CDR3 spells CASSQEGARDNQETQYF. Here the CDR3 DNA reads TGCGCCAGCAGCCAAGAAGGAGCCCGGGACAACCAAGAGACCCAGTACTTC.

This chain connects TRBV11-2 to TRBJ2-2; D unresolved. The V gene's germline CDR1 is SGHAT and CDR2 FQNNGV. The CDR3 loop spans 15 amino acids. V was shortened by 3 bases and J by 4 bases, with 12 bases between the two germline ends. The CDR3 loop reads CASSFRVIPTGELFF. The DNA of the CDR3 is TGTGCCAGCAGCTTCCGGGTCATCCCCACCGGGGAGCTGTTTTTT. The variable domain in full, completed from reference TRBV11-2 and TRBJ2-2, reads EAGVAQSPRYKIIEKRQSVAFWCNPISGHATLYWYQQILGQGPKLLIQFQNNGVVDDSQLPKDRFSAERLKGVDSTLKIQPAKLEDSAVYLCASSFRVIPTGELFFGEGSRLTVL.

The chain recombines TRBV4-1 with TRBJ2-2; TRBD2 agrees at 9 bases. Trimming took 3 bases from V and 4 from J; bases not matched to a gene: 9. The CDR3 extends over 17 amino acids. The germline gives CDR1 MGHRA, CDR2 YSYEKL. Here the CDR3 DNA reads TGCGCCAGCAGCCAGCCACTAGCGGGTGTCGGCACCGGGGAGCTGTTTTTT. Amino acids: CASSQPLAGVGTGELFF.

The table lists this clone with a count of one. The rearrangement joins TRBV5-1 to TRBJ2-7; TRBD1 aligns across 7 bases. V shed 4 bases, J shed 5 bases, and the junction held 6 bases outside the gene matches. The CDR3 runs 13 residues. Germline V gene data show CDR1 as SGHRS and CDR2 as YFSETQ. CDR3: CASSKDRLDEQYF. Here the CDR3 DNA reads TGCGCCAGCAGCAAGGACAGGCTGGACGAGCAGTACTTC.

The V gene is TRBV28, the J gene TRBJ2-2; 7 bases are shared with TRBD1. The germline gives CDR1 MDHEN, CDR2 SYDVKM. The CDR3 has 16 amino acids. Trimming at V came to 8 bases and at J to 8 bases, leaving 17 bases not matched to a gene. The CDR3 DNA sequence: TGTGCCAGCGCCGACCCCTCCCACAGGGGTGAGGGGGAGCTGTTTTTT. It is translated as CASADPSHRGEGELFF.

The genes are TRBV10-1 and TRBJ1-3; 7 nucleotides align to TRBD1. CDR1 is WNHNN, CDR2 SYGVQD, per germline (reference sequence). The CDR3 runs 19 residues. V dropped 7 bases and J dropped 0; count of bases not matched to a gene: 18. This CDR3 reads CASTEGRQGPENSGNTIYF. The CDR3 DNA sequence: TGCGCCAGCACCGAGGGGAGACAGGGACCGGAAAACTCTGGAAACACCATATATTTT.